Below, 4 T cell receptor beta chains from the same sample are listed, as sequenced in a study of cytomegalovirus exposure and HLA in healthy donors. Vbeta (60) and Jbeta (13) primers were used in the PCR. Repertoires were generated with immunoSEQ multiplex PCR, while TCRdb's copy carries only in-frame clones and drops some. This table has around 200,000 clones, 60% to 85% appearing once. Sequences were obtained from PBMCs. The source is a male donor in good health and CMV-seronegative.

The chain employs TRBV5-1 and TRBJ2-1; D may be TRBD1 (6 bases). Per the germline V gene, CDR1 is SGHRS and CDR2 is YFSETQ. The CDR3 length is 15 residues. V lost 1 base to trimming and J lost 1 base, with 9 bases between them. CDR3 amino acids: CASSLTGHSYNEQFF. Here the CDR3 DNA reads TGCGCCAGCAGCTTGACAGGGCATTCCTACAATGAGCAGTTCTTC. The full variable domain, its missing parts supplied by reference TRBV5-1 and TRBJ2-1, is KAGVTQTPRYLIKTRGQQVTLSCSPISGHRSVSWYQQTPGQGLQFLFEYFSETQRNKGNFPGRFSGRQFSNSRSEMNVSTLELGDSALYLCASSLTGHSYNEQFFGPGTRLTVL.

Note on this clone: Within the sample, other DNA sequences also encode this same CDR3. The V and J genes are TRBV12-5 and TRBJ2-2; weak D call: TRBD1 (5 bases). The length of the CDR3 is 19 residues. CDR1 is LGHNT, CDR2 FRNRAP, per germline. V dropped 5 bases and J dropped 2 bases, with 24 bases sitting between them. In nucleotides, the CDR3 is TGTGCTAGTGGTCCCACCAGGCAGGGAATACTTATAAACACCGGGGAGCTGTTTTTT. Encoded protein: CASGPTRQGILINTGELFF.

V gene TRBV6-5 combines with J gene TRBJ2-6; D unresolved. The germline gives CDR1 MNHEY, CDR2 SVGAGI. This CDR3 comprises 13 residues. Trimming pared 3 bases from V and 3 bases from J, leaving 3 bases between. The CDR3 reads CASSYYGANVLTF. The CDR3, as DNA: TGTGCCAGCAGTTATTATGGGGCCAACGTCCTGACTTTC.

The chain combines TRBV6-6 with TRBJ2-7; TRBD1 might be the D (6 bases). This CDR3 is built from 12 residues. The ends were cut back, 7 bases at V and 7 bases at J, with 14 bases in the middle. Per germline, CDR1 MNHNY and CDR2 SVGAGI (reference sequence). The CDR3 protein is CASTKQGGEQYF. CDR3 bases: TGTGCCAGCACTAAACAGGGTGGGGAGCAGTACTTC.